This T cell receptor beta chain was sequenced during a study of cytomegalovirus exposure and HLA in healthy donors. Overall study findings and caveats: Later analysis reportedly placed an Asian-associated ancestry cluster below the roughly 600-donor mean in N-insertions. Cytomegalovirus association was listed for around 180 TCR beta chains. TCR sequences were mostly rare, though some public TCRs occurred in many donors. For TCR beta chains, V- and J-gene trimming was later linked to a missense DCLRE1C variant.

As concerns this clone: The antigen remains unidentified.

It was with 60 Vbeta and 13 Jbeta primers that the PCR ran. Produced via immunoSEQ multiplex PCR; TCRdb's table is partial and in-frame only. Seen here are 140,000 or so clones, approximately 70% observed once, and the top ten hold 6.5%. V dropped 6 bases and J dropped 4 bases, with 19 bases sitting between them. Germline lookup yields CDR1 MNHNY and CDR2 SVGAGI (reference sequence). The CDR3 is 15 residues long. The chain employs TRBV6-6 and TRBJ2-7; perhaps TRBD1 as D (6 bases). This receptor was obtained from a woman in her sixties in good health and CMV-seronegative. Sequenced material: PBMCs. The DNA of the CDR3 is TGTGCCAGCAGACGGGGACAAACCGGTTCTTACGAGCAGTACTTC. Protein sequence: CASRRGQTGSYEQYF.